These 16 T cell receptor beta chains originate from one sample sequenced in a study of T cells in localized non-small cell lung cancer. Data came from immunoSEQ multiplex PCR; TCRdb stores just in-frame clones and leaves some out. The table has 31,000 or so clones, about four fifths seen once. The sequencing here drew on peripheral blood, taken before any cancer treatment. Receptor source: a male donor at least 60 years old with stage III squamous cell lung carcinoma.

This rearrangement joins TRBV29-1 to TRBJ1-1, with no clear D. V lost 4 bases and J lost 4, with 13 bases in between. This CDR3 has 13 residues. Germline assignment: CDR1 SQVTM and CDR2 ANQGSEA. In nucleotides, the CDR3 is TGCAGCGTTGTTTTCGGAACCGGCACTGAAGCTTTCTTT. Protein: CSVVFGTGTEAFF.

The V and J genes are TRBV30 and TRBJ2-7, with D uncertain. This CDR3 has 13 residues. Per germline, CDR1 GTSNPN and CDR2 SVGIG (reference sequence). V lost 0 bases to trimming and J lost 3 bases, with 9 bases between them. CDR3 protein: CAWSVSAYYEQYF. DNA for the CDR3: TGTGCCTGGAGTGTCTCAGCCTACTACGAGCAGTACTTC. Filled out from reference TRBV30 and TRBJ2-7, the complete variable domain reads SQTIHQWPATLVQPVGSPLSLECTVEGTSNPNLYWYRQAAGRGLQLLFYSVGIGQISSEVPQNLSASRPQDRQFILSSKKLLLSDSGFYLCAWSVSAYYEQYFGPGTRLTVT.

The chain recombines TRBV2 with TRBJ1-1; weak D call: TRBD1 (6 bases). The CDR3 totals 14 residues. Between the trimmed V and J ends, which lost 11 bases and 1 base, there was a span of 17 bases. CDR1 is SNHLY and CDR2 is FYNNEI in the germline V gene. The CDR3 protein is CARLQGSSNTEAFF. The DNA of the CDR3 is TGTGCCCGATTACAGGGATCTTCGAACACTGAAGCTTTCTTT.

The chain employs TRBV28 and TRBJ1-1; D is ambiguous. With 5 bases removed from V and 10 bases from J, the gap between germline ends came to 8 bases. Germline V gene data show CDR1 as MDHEN and CDR2 as SYDVKM. The CDR3 covers 10 residues. CDR3 residues: CASSDERAFF. CDR3 nucleotide sequence: TGTGCCAGCAGTGATGAGCGAGCTTTCTTT.

The CDR3 DNA reads TGTGCCAGCAGCTTAGTAGGCGGGACCGCCTACAATGAGCAGTTCTTC. It specifies CASSLVGGTAYNEQFF. This chain connects TRBV7-9 to TRBJ2-1; the D gene is possibly TRBD2 (6 bases). V was cut by 1 base and J by 2 bases, with 12 bases left in between. This CDR3 is 16 amino acids long. Germline V CDR1 and CDR2: SEHNR, FQNEAQ (reference sequence).

This clone showed up just a few times. This chain links TRBV28 with TRBJ2-2; TRBD1 agrees at 9 bases. Germline V CDR1 and CDR2: MDHEN, SYDVKM. The V gene end was trimmed by 7 bases and the J gene end by 2 bases; junction bases not matched to a gene: 14. This CDR3 comprises 18 residues. This CDR3 reads CASKTGGSSLLNTGELFF. DNA for the CDR3: TGTGCCAGCAAGACAGGGGGATCCTCTTTACTCAACACCGGGGAGCTGTTTTTT.

The rearrangement uses TRBV7-2 and TRBJ1-5, with D possibly being TRBD1 (6 bases). Per germline, CDR1 SGHTA and CDR2 FQGNSA. Trimming pared 4 bases from V and 3 bases from J, leaving 13 bases between. This CDR3 contains 15 residues. The CDR3 DNA follows: TGTGCCAGCAGCTCAGAGACAGGTAACAATCAGCCCCAGCATTTT. Amino acid sequence: CASSSETGNNQPQHF. Together with reference TRBV7-2 and TRBJ1-5, the CDR3 gives the full variable domain: GAGVSQSPSNKVTEKGKDVELRCDPISGHTALYWYRQSLGQGLEFLIYFQGNSAPDKSGLPSDRFSAERTGGSVSTLTIQRTQQEDSAVYLCASSSETGNNQPQHFGDGTRLSIL.

The genes are TRBV19 and TRBJ1-3, with TRBD1 matching 7 bases. CDR3 size: 15 residues. The germline V gene encodes CDR1 LNHDA and CDR2 SQIVND (reference sequence). The trim removed 6 bases at V and 2 bases at J, leaving 7 bases unmatched. The CDR3 nucleotides are TGTGCCAGTAGAACCACAGGGGCGACTGGAAACACCATATATTTT. Translation: CASRTTGATGNTIYF.

This clone appeared a few times. This chain connects TRBV7-9 to TRBJ2-1, with TRBD1 matching over 8 bases. The CDR3 covers 15 residues. V shed 5 bases, J shed 0 bases, and the junction held 3 bases outside the gene matches. The germline V gene has CDR1 SEHNR and CDR2 FQNEAQ (reference sequence). CDR3 DNA: TGTGCCAGCAGCCTGACAGGGGACTCCTACAATGAGCAGTTCTTC. Protein: CASSLTGDSYNEQFF.

The gene calls are TRBV30 and TRBJ2-5; D not resolved. Germline V gene data show CDR1 as GTSNPN and CDR2 as SVGIG (reference sequence). V lost 4 bases and J 1 base, leaving 7 bases between the germline ends. The CDR3 is made up of 12 amino acids. CDR3 sequence: CAWKGLQETQYF. The CDR3, as DNA: TGTGCCTGGAAAGGGCTCCAAGAGACCCAGTACTTC.

The chain has TRBV27 and TRBJ1-2; a weak D match, TRBD1 (6 bases). Germline CDR1 reads MNHEY; CDR2 reads SMNVEV (reference sequence). Trimming pared 2 bases from V and 7 bases from J, leaving 14 bases between. The CDR3 is 14 amino acids. The CDR3, as DNA: TGTGCCAGCAGTTTAGGAGGGGGGGCGTCTGGCTACACCTTC. It yields the protein CASSLGGGASGYTF.

Worth noting for this clone: One end of the junction varies from germline; a read error may be responsible. V usage is TRBV6-6 and J usage is TRBJ2-1; no clear D. Germline V CDR1 and CDR2: MNHNY, SVGAGI (reference sequence). The CDR3 is made up of 10 amino acids. The CDR3 sequence is CASTYNQQFF. The DNA of the CDR3 is TGTGCCAGCACTTACAATCAGCAGTTCTTC.

This chain connects TRBV5-1 to TRBJ1-5; D not resolved. This CDR3 spans 14 amino acids. Trimming pared 0 bases from V and 7 bases from J, leaving 11 bases between. Germline V CDR1 and CDR2: SGHRS, YFSETQ. CDR3 protein: CASSLGPRGQPQHF. CDR3 nucleotides: TGCGCCAGCAGCTTGGGGCCCCGAGGGCAGCCCCAGCATTTT.

Turning to this clone: With only one base between it and a far larger clone, this is likely a read error. Distinct nucleotide sequences in the sample also encode this CDR3. The J gene is TRBJ2-3, the V gene TRBV5-1; D is perhaps TRBD1 (6 bases). The V and J ends lost 2 bases and 6 bases respectively, with 19 bases between them. The CDR3 contains 16 residues. The V gene's germline CDR1 is SGHRS and CDR2 YFSETQ. CDR3 DNA: TGCGCCAGCAGCTTTTGGTGGGACAAAAACACGGATACGCAGTATTTT. It specifies CASSFWWDKNTDTQYF. Looking up the rest from reference TRBV5-1 and TRBJ2-3 gives the full variable domain: KAGVTQTPRYLIKTRGQQVTLSCSPISGHRSVSWYQQTPGQGLQFLFEYFSETQRNKGNFPGRFSGRQFSNSRSEMNVSTLELGDSALYLCASSFWWDKNTDTQYFGPGTRLTVL.

V and J are TRBV13 and TRBJ2-5; 10 bases are shared with TRBD1. The CDR3 spans 14 residues. V dropped 7 bases and J dropped 7; count of bases not matched to a gene: 9. From germline, CDR1 is PRHDT and CDR2 FYEKMQ (reference sequence). CDR3 sequence: CASTSGQGLGTQYF. The CDR3 coding sequence is TGTGCCAGCACCTCGGGACAGGGGCTTGGGACCCAGTACTTC.

This clone showed up just once. The chain joins TRBV18 to TRBJ2-3; D is perhaps TRBD2 (6 bases). There are 15 residues in the CDR3. CDR1 KGHSH and CDR2 LQKENI come from the germline V gene. The V end lost 3 bases, the J end lost 0 bases, and 10 bases lay between the germline ends. The CDR3 reads CASSPGGASTDTQYF. In DNA form, the CDR3 reads TGTGCCAGCTCACCGGGCGGGGCCAGCACAGATACGCAGTATTTT.